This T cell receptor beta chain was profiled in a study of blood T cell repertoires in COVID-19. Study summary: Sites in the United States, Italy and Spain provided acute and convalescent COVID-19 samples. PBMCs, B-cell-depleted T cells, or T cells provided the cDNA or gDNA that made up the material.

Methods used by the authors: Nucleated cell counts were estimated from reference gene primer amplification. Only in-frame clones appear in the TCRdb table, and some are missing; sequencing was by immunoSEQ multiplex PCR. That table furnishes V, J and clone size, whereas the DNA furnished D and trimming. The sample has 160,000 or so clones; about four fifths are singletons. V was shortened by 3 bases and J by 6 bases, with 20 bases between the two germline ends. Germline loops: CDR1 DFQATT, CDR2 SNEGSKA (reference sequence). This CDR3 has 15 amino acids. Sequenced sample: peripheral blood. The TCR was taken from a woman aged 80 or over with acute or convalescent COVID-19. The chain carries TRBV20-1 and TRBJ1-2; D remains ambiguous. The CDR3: CSASVRDRAMDGYTF. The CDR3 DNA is TGCAGTGCTAGTGTACGGGATAGGGCTATGGATGGCTACACCTTC.